This TCR beta chain was sequenced in a study of T cells in Graves' hyperthyroidism and ophthalmopathy (dated by TCRdb to about 2019). At the level of the whole study: Peripheral blood samples were taken at the time of initial diagnosis, prior to any treatment. To identify distinguishing TCR V-J signatures, a discovery cohort of about a hundred patients was used, comprising 40 to 45 with Graves' ophthalmopathy and around 60 with stable Graves' hyperthyroidism. Whether ophthalmopathy could be predicted prospectively was tested in an independent validation cohort made up of under 20 hyperthyroidism patients plus 17 patients who later progressed to ophthalmopathy. The 100 discovery patients were randomly divided into training and test sets at a 7:3 ratio. In about 6 Graves' hyperthyroidism patients, the study also compared T-cell repertoires from thyroid tissue with T-cell repertoires from blood. Following sampling, methimazole starting at 30 mg daily was given to hyperthyroidism patients, and high-dose intravenous methylprednisolone was given to ophthalmopathy patients. The paper reports TCR Vbeta CDR3 sequencing of some 140 peripheral blood samples: over 40 ophthalmopathy, fewer than 85 hyperthyroidism and 17 progressor patients.

For this chain, trimming is 5 bases at the V end and 7 bases at the J end, and the number of junction bases without a gene match is 10. The CDR3 contains 15 residues, cysteine and phenylalanine counted. Left in the record is the CDR3 DNA by itself, 45 bases read in frame from the first base. TCR beta CDR3 regions were amplified from RNA transcripts. The TCR CDR3 was subjected to a first round of RT-PCR using the HTBI primer set and the Qiagen OneStep RT-PCR kit. The libraries were constructed in a second round of multiplex PCR and then size-selected and purified. Sequencing of the libraries was done on an Illumina HiSeq2000 using paired-end 100 bp reads. For the original study's pipeline: SOAPnuke was used to process the raw data, removing reads that contained adapters or uncalled bases, had a mean Phred below 15, or lacked an exact match to the constant primer or identifier. High-quality paired reads were merged with COPE v1.2.5, and unique nucleotide sequences were defined as clonotypes. MiTCR v1.1 was used to align clonotypes to the IMGT TRBV, TRBD and TRBJ reference segments. The analysis included only V-J combinations with a frequency above 0.0001, which together covered 99% to 99.2% of the repertoires. The TCS score was defined as the ratio of F50 (clonal expansion) to E x V (chaos), calculated using BLOSUM62-based TCRdist between CDR3 peptides within each V-J. Welch's t-statistics and random forest reduced 450 to 600 V-J features to 10 to 15, which were used in a naive Bayes classifier (R e1071). The public reads were run again by TCRdb, first through fastp at Q25 and then through MiXCR, and only productive beta chains were kept. Rows are combined by CDR3 protein, so each entry shows the most common genes and DNA. The V and J calls follow TCRdb's processing rather than the paper's. The sample has approximately 720,000 distinct CDR3 sequences on record, approximately 18% of them singletons. The leading ten clones occupy 16% of the sample.

Points the paper makes about the study in general: Most expanded thyroid clonotypes (frequency above 0.001) were also detected in blood, a finding suggesting that blood repertoires may reflect thyroid immune responses. In cross-validation, a model built on a 13 V-J signature told ophthalmopathy apart from stable hyperthyroidism with roughly 87% sensitivity and 81% to 82% specificity, and in testing the same model reached 80%/75%. In validation, the model predicted progression to ophthalmopathy with approximately 70% sensitivity and about 72% specificity, a median of about 6 months before onset. No statistical method was used to fix the sample size in advance, and group allocation was not hidden from the investigators.

Hyperthyroidism patients were newly diagnosed, with disease duration under 2 months, and aged 18 to 65 years. Any patient with an uncontrolled infection, another autoimmune disease, pregnancy or lactation was excluded. Diagnoses relied on clinical symptoms, serum thyroxine and TRAb, thyroid ultrasound and orbital computed tomography. For progressor patients, blood was drawn at the first diagnosis of hyperthyroidism, before any ophthalmopathy symptoms had appeared. Ficoll-Paque density gradient centrifugation was used to isolate PBMCs from 8.5 to 10 ml of fresh peripheral blood. Progressor patients were first diagnosed with Graves' hyperthyroidism and then developed ophthalmopathy during follow-up. Total RNA was extracted with Trizol reagent, and quality was checked on an Agilent 2100 Bioanalyzer. At least ten counts were recorded for this clonotype. The antigen this receptor binds is unknown. One base away there is no much larger clone; base qualities are not given.

The receptor was derived from a woman aged 45-60 years with Graves' hyperthyroidism that later progressed to Graves' ophthalmopathy. The material sequenced was blood. The V and J genes are TRBV12-3 or TRBV12-4 and TRBJ2-5; 10 central bases correspond to TRBD2. The DNA is as follows: TGTGCCAGCAGTCCAACTAGCGGGGCCTTTGGGACCCAGTACTTC. It translates as CASSPTSGAFGTQYF.